These 5 T cell receptor beta chains were sequenced from one sample in a study of blood T cell repertoires in COVID-19. TCRdb's table, derived via immunoSEQ multiplex PCR, lists solely in-frame clones and lacks some. The sample has about 150,000 clones, about 80% seen once. Sequenced input: peripheral blood. The receptors come from a woman aged 60-75 years with COVID-19, enrolled during active disease.

CDR3 in amino acids: CASSSSQGAVRGYTF. CDR3 coding DNA: TGTGCCAGCAGCTCATCTCAGGGGGCGGTTCGAGGCTACACCTTC. J is TRBJ1-2 and V is TRBV7-8; 8 nucleotides agree with TRBD1. The V and J ends lost 4 bases and 8 bases, in that order; junction bases with no gene match: 12. CDR3 size: 15 residues. Germline CDR1 SGHVS, CDR2 FQNEAQ.

This clone was detected a few times. The chain recombines TRBV6-5 with TRBJ1-6, with TRBD1 matching over 7 bases. This CDR3 comprises 15 residues. The germline V gene has CDR1 MNHEY and CDR2 SVGAGI. Trimming at V came to 5 bases and at J to 7 bases, leaving 8 bases not matched to a gene. The CDR3 DNA sequence: TGTGCCAGCAGTAAAACCAGGGGGGCGAATTCACCCCTCCACTTT. Encoded protein: CASSKTRGANSPLHF.

This clone appeared once. This chain uses TRBV21-1 with TRBJ2-3; TRBD2 is the table's D call, not checked against the DNA. TRBV21-1 is labeled a pseudogene. This CDR3 is 22 amino acids long. CDR3 in amino acids: CASSKYCARTSGSLGSTDTQYF. The CDR3 nucleotides read TGTGCCAGCAGCAAATATTGCGCCCGGACTAGCGGGAGTTTGGGGTCAACAGATACGCAGTATTTT.

The chain is built from TRBV15 and TRBJ2-3; TRBD2 matches at 10 bases. The CDR3 has 16 residues. V lost 0 bases to trimming and J lost 6 bases; unmatched junction nucleotides: 6. Germline-derived CDR1 and CDR2 are LNHNV and YYDKDF (reference sequence). The CDR3 nucleotides are TGTGCCACCAGCAGAGAGCCAGCGGGGGGGATGGATACGCAGTATTTT. Its protein is CATSREPAGGMDTQYF.

The V gene is TRBV6-2 or TRBV6-3, the J gene TRBJ1-5, with D perhaps matching TRBD1 (5 bases). Germline CDR1 MNHEY, CDR2 SVGEGT. V was trimmed by 4 bases and J by 3 bases, leaving 10 bases between them. CDR3 length equals 14 residues. CDR3 coding DNA: TGTGCCAGCAGTTCAAACAGGATCAATCAGCCCCAGCATTTT. Translating it yields CASSSNRINQPQHF.